This section outlines one T cell receptor (beta chain) sequence together with its context. Its antigen specificity is not known. Base qualities are not provided; no much larger clone lies one nucleotide away. These data belong to a study of T-cell memory formation after mild COVID-19 (dated by TCRdb to the early 2020s). Regarding the complete study: Most TCR sequence clusters were specific to one of the two donors. In a couple of donors, T-cell clones that expanded and contracted after mild COVID-19 were tracked by sequencing TCRalpha and TCRbeta repertoires over time. Two young, previously healthy adult volunteers made up the cohort, one male and one female.

PBMCs were isolated by Ficoll-Paque density gradient centrifugation. Study-wide findings and limitations: The detection of some responding clones in pre-infection memory suggests that pre-existing cross-reactive memory T cells joined the SARS-CoV-2 response. Contracting CD4+ clones appeared mostly in the CM and EM memory subsets, whereas CD8+ clones were enriched in EMRA. The study included only a couple of mild cases, and larger cohorts that include severe cases with pre-infection samples were judged to be necessary. SARS-CoV-2 specificity was not confirmed for the second-wave clones peaking on day 37. From day 15 to 85, contracting clones showed balanced CD4/CD8 phenotypes, whereas a second wave of clones that expanded from day 15 to 37 leaned towards CD4+.

CDR3 length: 15 amino acids, cysteine to phenylalanine. Only the CDR3 part of the read is kept: 45 bases, read in frame from the first base. CDR1 and CDR2, per the germline V gene, are SQVTM and ANQGSEA. Cut back by 3 bases and 4 bases, the V and J ends lie 18 bases apart. The listed sequencing device is Illumina NovaSeq 6000. Using 5'RACE with constant-segment primers, TCRalpha and TCRbeta cDNA libraries were constructed, with sample barcodes and unique molecular identifiers added in the process. RNA was extracted from every sample with Trizol reagent. The libraries were amplified in two PCR steps, and the second step added a second sample barcode and Illumina TruSeq adapters. The libraries were sequenced on an Illumina NovaSeq using 2 x 150 bp paired-end reads. In the authors' own workflow: Reads were demultiplexed and collapsed into UMI-guided consensus sequences with migec v1.2.7. Using mixcr v2.1.11, UMI consensuses were aligned to TRA and TRB V and J templates and then assembled into clonotypes. Clonotypes were classified as expanded or contracted when called significant by both edgeR and NoisET, with noise models trained on biological replicates. For edgeR calls, the thresholds were a false discovery rate-adjusted p below 0.01 and a log2 fold-change of 1. As an exploratory analysis of dynamics, max-normalized trajectories of the 1000 most abundant clonotypes were examined by PCA with hierarchical clustering. Separately sequenced CD4+ and CD8+ repertoires were used to assign the CD4 or CD8 phenotype of responding clones. Clones were called with MiXCR by TCRdb after fastp trimmed the public reads at Q25, and only in-frame beta chains were retained. Rows with one shared CDR3 protein collapse into an entry with the most common genes and DNA. The V and J calls reflect TCRdb's pipeline rather than the authors' work. A total of about 400,000 distinct CDR3 sequences appear in this sample, approximately 15% of them only once. The ten largest clones add up to 20% to 25% of the sample.

Sample: PBMCs or a T cell subset sorted from them (not recorded which). The chain is encoded by TRBV29-1 joined to TRBJ2-5; perhaps TRBD1 is the D gene, with 5 bases matching. The source of this sequence is a man younger than 30 who had mild COVID-19 (a few samples of this study predate the infection). The sample titles of this study are shuffled in the database, so cell type and time point are left out; the donor was told from shared clones. The CDR3 corresponds to CSVEQGPLWGETQYF. The DNA sequence is as follows: TGCAGCGTTGAGCAGGGCCCCTTATGGGGAGAGACCCAGTACTTC.